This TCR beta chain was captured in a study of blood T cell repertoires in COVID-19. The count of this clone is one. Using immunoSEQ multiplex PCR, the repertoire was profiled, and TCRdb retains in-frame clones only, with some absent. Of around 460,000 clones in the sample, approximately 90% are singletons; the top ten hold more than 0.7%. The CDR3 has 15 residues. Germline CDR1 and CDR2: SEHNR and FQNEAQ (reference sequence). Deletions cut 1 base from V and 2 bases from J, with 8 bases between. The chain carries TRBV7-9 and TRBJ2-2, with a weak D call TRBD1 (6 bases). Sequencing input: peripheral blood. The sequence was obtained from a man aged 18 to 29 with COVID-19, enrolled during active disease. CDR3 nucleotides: TGTGCCAGCAGCTTAGGGGACATTAACACCGGGGAGCTGTTTTTT. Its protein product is CASSLGDINTGELFF.